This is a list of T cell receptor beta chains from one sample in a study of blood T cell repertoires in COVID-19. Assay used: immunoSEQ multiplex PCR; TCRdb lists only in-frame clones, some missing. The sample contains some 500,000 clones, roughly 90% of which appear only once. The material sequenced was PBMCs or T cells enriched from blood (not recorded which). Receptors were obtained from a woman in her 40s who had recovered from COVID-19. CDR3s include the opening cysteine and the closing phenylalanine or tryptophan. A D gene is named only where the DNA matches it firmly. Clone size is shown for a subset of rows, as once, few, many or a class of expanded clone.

TGCGCCAGCAGCCTACGGACAGGGAAGGCTGAAGCTTTCTTT,CASSLRTGKAEAFF,TRBJ1-1,TRBV4-3,TRBD1,.
TGTGCTAGTGGTTTGCCGAGAGCCTACAATGAGCAGTTCTTC,CASGLPRAYNEQFF,TRBJ2-1,TRBV12-5,.,.
TGTGCCAGCAGCGACTGGCAGGGGGATTACACTGAAGCTTTCTTT,CASSDWQGDYTEAFF,TRBJ1-1,TRBV7-4,TRBD1,.
TGCGCCAGCAGCCAAGATGGAGCGAACACCGGGGAGCTGTTTTTT,CASSQDGANTGELFF,TRBJ2-2,TRBV4-3,.,.
TGTGCCAGCAGCTTGCGGGGTAGCTCCTACAATGAGCAGTTCTTC,CASSLRGSSYNEQFF,TRBJ2-1,TRBV6-2/TRBV6-3,.,.
TGTGCCAGCAGTTACGGAGGAGACCCCCAGCATTTT,CASSYGGDPQHF,TRBJ1-5,TRBV6-5,.,.
TGTGCCAGCAGCCGAGGTCCCGGACAGACAGATACGCAGTATTTT,CASSRGPGQTDTQYF,TRBJ2-3,TRBV14,.,.
TGTGCCAGCAGCTCCTTGACAGGAAACACCGGGGAGCTGTTTTTT,CASSSLTGNTGELFF,TRBJ2-2,TRBV7-6,.,.
TGTGCCAGCAGCCTCACCCCGGGACAGGGGTTGAATGAGCAGTTCTTC,CASSLTPGQGLNEQFF,TRBJ2-1,TRBV4-2,TRBD1,.
TGTGCCAGCAGCACACAGACAGGGGGCCTCACTGAAGCTTTCTTT,CASSTQTGGLTEAFF,TRBJ1-1,TRBV9,TRBD1,.
TGTGCCAGTAGTATCGGCAGGGGGATCTCTGAAGCTTTCTTT,CASSIGRGISEAFF,TRBJ1-1,TRBV19,TRBD1,.
TGCGCCAGCAGCCAAGGTACTAGCGGGAGAGGAGATACGCAGTATTTT,CASSQGTSGRGDTQYF,TRBJ2-3,TRBV4-3,TRBD2,once
TGCAGCGTTAAGGACAGGGGCGACAATAATTCACCCCTCCACTTT,CSVKDRGDNNSPLHF,TRBJ1-6,TRBV29-1,TRBD1,.
TGTGCCAGCAGTACGGGACAGATGGATTGGCCCGGGGAGCTGTTTTTT,CASSTGQMDWPGELFF,TRBJ2-2,TRBV6-2/TRBV6-3,TRBD1,.
TGTGCCAGCACCAATCGTCCAGGGGTTGTGGGCTACACCTTC,CASTNRPGVVGYTF,TRBJ1-2,TRBV6-5,.,.
TGTGCCAGCACCAGGGACAGGGGGGTCACCGGGGAGCTGTTTTTT,CASTRDRGVTGELFF,TRBJ2-2,TRBV2,TRBD1,.
TGTGCCAGCTCACCACCTAGCGACCCTAGCACAGATACGCAGTATTTT,CASSPPSDPSTDTQYF,TRBJ2-3,TRBV18,.,.
TGTGCCAGCAGCTTAGGGCCCACAGATACGCAGTATTTT,CASSLGPTDTQYF,TRBJ2-3,TRBV7-2,.,.
TGTGCCAGCTCACCATCCCGAGGGAACACCGGGGAGCTGTTTTTT,CASSPSRGNTGELFF,TRBJ2-2,TRBV18,.,.
TGTGCCAGCTCAATGGACAGGGGGAGTGAGCAGTTCTTC,CASSMDRGSEQFF,TRBJ2-1,TRBV18,TRBD1,.
TGTGCCAGCAGCTCCGGGACAGGGGGCGCGTGGTATGGCTACACCTTC,CASSSGTGGAWYGYTF,TRBJ1-2,TRBV7-2,TRBD1,.
TGTGCCAGCAGTTTCCGGGGACAGCCCTATCATCAGCCCCAGCATTTT,CASSFRGQPYHQPQHF,TRBJ1-5,TRBV6-5,TRBD1,many
TGTGCCAGCAGCCAAGAACTAGGGACAGGAACCGGGGAGCTGTTTTTT,CASSQELGTGTGELFF,TRBJ2-2,TRBV3-1/TRBV3-2,TRBD1,.
TGTGCCAGCAGCGGCCCTAGCCCGAATAGGTTCGGGGAGCTGTTTTTT,CASSGPSPNRFGELFF,TRBJ2-2,TRBV6-7,.,.
TGTGCCAGTAGCTCCACAGGGAGTCGGTCGAGCTCCTATAATTCACCCCTCCACTTT,CASSSTGSRSSSYNSPLHF,TRBJ1-6,TRBV19,.,.
TGTGCCAGTAGTTTTCGCGGGGGGGACACTGAAGCTTTCTTT,CASSFRGGDTEAFF,TRBJ1-1,TRBV19,.,.
TGTGCCACCAGTAGGGACCTACAGCGGGGGGAGACCCAGTACTTC,CATSRDLQRGETQYF,TRBJ2-5,TRBV15,TRBD2,.
TGTGCCACCAGTCCTCCTGAGAAGTACACCGGGGAGCTGTTTTTT,CATSPPEKYTGELFF,TRBJ2-2,TRBV15,.,.
TGCAGTGCTAGAAGGGGCAATGAGCAGTTCTTC,CSARRGNEQFF,TRBJ2-1,TRBV20-1,.,.
TGTGCCAGCAGCCAAGTAGCGGGACAAGAGACCCAGTACTTC,CASSQVAGQETQYF,TRBJ2-5,TRBV3-1/TRBV3-2,TRBD2,.
TGTGCCAGTAGTATTCGCGGACTAGCGGGAGTTAATGAGCAGTTCTTC,CASSIRGLAGVNEQFF,TRBJ2-1,TRBV19,TRBD2,.
TGTGCCAGCAGCCGGCAGGCAACTAATGAAAAACTGTTTTTT,CASSRQATNEKLFF,TRBJ1-4,TRBV7-9,.,.
TGTGCCAGTATCGAAGCGATCACAGATACGCAGTATTTT,CASIEAITDTQYF,TRBJ2-3,TRBV19,.,.
TGTGCCAGCAGCTTCCCGACTAGCGGGAGTCGGAACGGGGAGCTGTTTTTT,CASSFPTSGSRNGELFF,TRBJ2-2,TRBV11-3,TRBD2,.
TGTGCCAGCAGTTACTCGGGGGGAACTAACTATGGCTACACCTTC,CASSYSGGTNYGYTF,TRBJ1-2,TRBV6-2/TRBV6-3,.,.
TGTGCCAGCAGCTTTTCCAGGGGCGGCTACACCTTC,CASSFSRGGYTF,TRBJ1-2,TRBV7-8,.,.
TGTGCCAGCTCCCCAGGGGGCCCCTACAATGAGCAGTTCTTC,CASSPGGPYNEQFF,TRBJ2-1,TRBV18,TRBD1,.
TGCGCCAGCAGCCAACAAGGACTAGCGGGTTCTCGGGAGCAGTACTTC,CASSQQGLAGSREQYF,TRBJ2-7,TRBV4-3,TRBD2,.
TGTGCCAGCAGTTTATCGACAGGCCTTAACACTGAAGCTTTCTTT,CASSLSTGLNTEAFF,TRBJ1-1,TRBV27,.,.